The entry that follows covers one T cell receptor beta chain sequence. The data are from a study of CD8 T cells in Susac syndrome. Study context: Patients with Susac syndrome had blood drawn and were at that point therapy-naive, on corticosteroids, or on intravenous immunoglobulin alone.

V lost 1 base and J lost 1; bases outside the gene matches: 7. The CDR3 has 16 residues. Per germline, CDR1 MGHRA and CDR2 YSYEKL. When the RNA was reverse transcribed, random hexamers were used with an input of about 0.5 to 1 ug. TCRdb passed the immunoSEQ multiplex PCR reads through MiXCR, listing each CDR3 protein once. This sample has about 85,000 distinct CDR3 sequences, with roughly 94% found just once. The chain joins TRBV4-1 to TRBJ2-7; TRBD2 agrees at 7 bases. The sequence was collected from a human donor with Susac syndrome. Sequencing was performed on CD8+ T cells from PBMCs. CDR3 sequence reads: CASSQGANGRSYEQYF. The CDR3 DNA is TGCGCCAGCAGCCAAGGGGCTAACGGGAGGTCCTACGAGCAGTACTTC.